These T cell receptor beta chains were read from a single sample in a study of graft-versus-host responses after intestinal transplantation. The repertoire was sequenced with immunoSEQ multiplex PCR; TCRdb's copy has only in-frame clones and lacks some. The data hold 95,000 to 150,000 clones, with 95% observed a single time. These TCRs' antigens remain unknown. Sample: unstimulated CD8+ T cells sorted from spleen or lymph node cells, taken before intestinal transplant. The receptors were sampled from a human donor who received an intestinal transplant. Both conserved end residues are part of each CDR3. Each record gives: V gene, J gene, D gene, clone size, CDR3 DNA, CDR3 protein. The D gene is left open where the match is weak. Expanded clones get a size class; other rows say once, few or many, or leave the size out.

TRBV4-1	TRBJ1-5	TRBD1	NA	TGCGCCAGCAGCCAAGATAGGCAGGGGGATCAGCCCCAGCATTTT	CASSQDRQGDQPQHF
TRBV28	TRBJ1-3	TRBD1	NA	TGTGCCAGCAGTTTTAGGATTAACAGGGGAGACTCTGGAAACACCATATATTTT	CASSFRINRGDSGNTIYF
TRBV27	TRBJ1-1	NA	NA	TGTGCCAGCAGGGATACCGGGACGTTCGGGCAAGTCACTGAAGCTTTCTTT	CASRDTGTFGQVTEAFF
TRBV9	TRBJ2-1	NA	NA	TGTGCCAGCAGCGACCACCATACAGGGTCGGGTGAGCAGTTCTTC	CASSDHHTGSGEQFF
TRBV9	TRBJ1-2	NA	NA	TGTGCCAGCAGCGTAGCCCCAGATGCCTATGGCTACACCTTC	CASSVAPDAYGYTF
TRBV7-8	TRBJ2-7	NA	NA	TGTGCCAGCAGCTTAGAACCCCTCAGAGGCTACGAGCAGTACTTC	CASSLEPLRGYEQYF
TRBV19	TRBJ2-1	TRBD2	NA	TGTGCCAGCAGCGGGGGGGTCTGGGATGGTGAGCAGTTCTTC	CASSGGVWDGEQFF
TRBV21-1	TRBJ2-4	NA	NA	TGTGCCAGCAGCAAAAGGGGACAGGCTAAAAACATTCAGTACTTC	CASSKRGQAKNIQYF
TRBV28	TRBJ2-3	NA	once	TGTGCCAGCAGTCCCTATCCTAGCGCAACCCGACTCACAGATACGCAGTATTTT	CASSPYPSATRLTDTQYF
TRBV20-1	TRBJ1-1	NA	NA	TGCAGTGCTAGACTTAACACTGAAGCTTTCTTT	CSARLNTEAFF
TRBV13	TRBJ2-7	TRBD2	NA	TGTGCCAGCAGCCTCTGGTCGGCGGGAGGATACGAGCAGTACTTC	CASSLWSAGGYEQYF
TRBV28	TRBJ1-2	NA	NA	TGTGCCAGCAGTTTAGGGGGCGGGATTCAGTATGGCTACACCTTC	CASSLGGGIQYGYTF
TRBV6-5	TRBJ2-7	TRBD2	NA	TGTGCCAGCAGTGGAGAAGCGGGAGGCTTCTACGAGCAGTACTTC	CASSGEAGGFYEQYF
TRBV9	TRBJ1-1	NA	NA	TGTGCCAGCAGCGGGAGTGGGACTGAAGCTTTCTTT	CASSGSGTEAFF
TRBV6-6	TRBJ2-7	NA	NA	TGTGCCAGCAGTTATGGGGCAGCAATCCACTACGAGCAGTACTTC	CASSYGAAIHYEQYF
TRBV18	TRBJ1-4	NA	NA	TGTGCCAGCTCAGATGTGGTGTGGGCAACTAATGAAAAACTGTTTTTT	CASSDVVWATNEKLFF
TRBV9	TRBJ2-7	NA	NA	TGTGCCAGCAGCGTAGGTTTGGGTTACGAGCAGTACTTC	CASSVGLGYEQYF
TRBV27	TRBJ1-1	NA	once	TGTGCCAGCAGTCTACGGGGCAGATCGAACACTGAAGCTTTCTTT	CASSLRGRSNTEAFF
TRBV7-4	TRBJ2-6	NA	few	TGTGCCAGCAGCTCCTCACGAGCTGGGGCCAACGTCCTGACTTTC	CASSSSRAGANVLTF
TRBV4-1	TRBJ2-1	NA	once	TGCGCCAGCAGCCAAGATCCGAGTCCCGGCAATGAGCAGTTCTTC	CASSQDPSPGNEQFF
TRBV6-1	TRBJ1-5	NA	NA	TGTGCCAGCAGTGAACGACGGAATAGCAATCAGCCCCAGCATTTT	CASSERRNSNQPQHF
TRBV30	TRBJ1-1	NA	NA	TGTGCCTGGATTGGGGGGCCGAAGACTGAAGCTTTCTTT	CAWIGGPKTEAFF
TRBV19	TRBJ2-1	TRBD2	NA	TGTGCCAGTAGGCCTAGCGGGAGGGAAAGATCCTACAATGAGCAGTTCTTC	CASRPSGRERSYNEQFF
TRBV7-3	TRBJ1-1	NA	NA	TGTGCCAGCAGCCCCTCGGGTGGCACTGAAGCTTTCTTT	CASSPSGGTEAFF
TRBV19	TRBJ2-1	NA	NA	TGTGCCAGTAGTATAGTGTCTATGGAGCGTGAGCAGTTCTTC	CASSIVSMEREQFF
TRBV5-4	TRBJ2-7	NA	once	TGTGCCAGCAGTAACACCCCGAGGGGGATTCACGAGCAGTACTTC	CASSNTPRGIHEQYF
TRBV18	TRBJ2-7	TRBD1	NA	TGTGCCAGCTCATCCTTCAGGGGGAGCTCCTACGAGCAGTACTTC	CASSSFRGSSYEQYF
TRBV5-1	TRBJ2-3	TRBD2	NA	TGCGCCAGCCGGACTAGCGGGACTAGCACAGATACGCAGTATTTT	CASRTSGTSTDTQYF
TRBV7-8	TRBJ2-7	TRBD1	NA	TGTGCCAGCAGCGCCCACAGGGGTGGTTTCTACGAGCAGTACTTC	CASSAHRGGFYEQYF
TRBV4-1	TRBJ2-2	NA	NA	TGCGCCAGCAGCCAGAAGGGGGAGCTGTTTTTT	CASSQKGELFF
TRBV7-2	TRBJ2-3	NA	NA	TGTGCCAGCAGCCGGACTCTACTGGCAGATACGCAGTATTTT	CASSRTLLADTQYF
TRBV6-6	TRBJ2-5	TRBD1	NA	TGTGCCAGCATTCACCCCAGGGGGCCGGAGACCCAGTACTTC	CASIHPRGPETQYF
TRBV30	TRBJ2-7	TRBD2	NA	TGTGCCGGGAGGGGGCTGGGGGCTAGCGGGACCTCCTACGAGCAGTACTTC	CAGRGLGASGTSYEQYF
TRBV18	TRBJ2-7	NA	NA	TGTGCCAGCTCAACAACTAGATTAAACCCCTACGAGCAGTACTTC	CASSTTRLNPYEQYF
TRBV7-9	TRBJ1-5	NA	NA	TGTGCCAGCAGCTTAGCAGCCAGGGGACATTCCGACGGCTACCAGCCCCAGCATTTT	CASSLAARGHSDGYQPQHF
TRBV21-1	TRBJ2-7	NA	once	TGTGCCAGCAGCAAACTGGACAGTTTCTCCTACGAGCAGTACTTC	CASSKLDSFSYEQYF
TRBV27	TRBJ2-1	NA	NA	TGTGCCAGCAGTTTACGACGCTCCTACAATGAGCAGTTCTTC	CASSLRRSYNEQFF
TRBV18	TRBJ2-1	NA	once	TGTGCCAGCTCACCATTGCCAGGGGTCCCCTACAATGAGCAGTTCTTC	CASSPLPGVPYNEQFF
TRBV28	TRBJ2-1	NA	NA	TGTGCCAGCAGTTTAACTAGTGCCAATGAGCAGTTCTTC	CASSLTSANEQFF
TRBV25-1	TRBJ2-7	NA	NA	TGTGCCAGCACCACTTTGGGTGTCGAGCAGTACTTC	CASTTLGVEQYF
TRBV28	TRBJ1-2	TRBD1	NA	TGTGCCAGCAGTTTGCAGGGGGCGGGCTATGGCTACACCTTC	CASSLQGAGYGYTF
TRBV7-8	TRBJ2-7	TRBD2	NA	TGTGCCAGCAGCTTAGTAGGGCTAGCGGGAGTCTCTTCCTACGAGCAGTACTTC	CASSLVGLAGVSSYEQYF
TRBV19	TRBJ1-1	NA	NA	TGTGCCAGTAGTATTGGGGGGGCCACTGAAGCTTTCTTT	CASSIGGATEAFF
TRBV7-6	TRBJ2-5	TRBD2	NA	TGTGCCAGCAGCTTAAGCGGGAGAGGCGAGACCCAGTACTTC	CASSLSGRGETQYF
TRBV6-5	TRBJ2-3	NA	NA	TGTGCCAGCAGTTACTTAGCGGCTAGCACAGATACGCAGTATTTT	CASSYLAASTDTQYF
TRBV30	TRBJ2-1	NA	NA	TGTGCCTGGTCGGGCGGGCTTCTTCTTAACAATGAGCAGTTCTTC	CAWSGGLLLNNEQFF
TRBV30	TRBJ2-5	TRBD2	NA	TGTGCCTGGAGTGGCGGGAGTGGGGAGCAGTACTTC	CAWSGGSGEQYF
TRBV15	TRBJ2-2	TRBD1	NA	TGTGCCACCAGCAGAGTAAAACAGGGGGGCCCCGAGCTGTTTTTT	CATSRVKQGGPELFF
TRBV27	TRBJ1-2	TRBD1	NA	TGTGCCAGCAGTTTAACGCAACAGGGGGCCGATGGCTACACCTTC	CASSLTQQGADGYTF
TRBV6-5	TRBJ2-7	TRBD1	NA	TGTGCCAGCAGCTATGGACAGGGGCTACTCTACGAGCAGTACTTC	CASSYGQGLLYEQYF
TRBV11-2	TRBJ2-7	NA	NA	TGTGCCAGCAGCTTAGCGGGGGGGACAGGAAGCGAGCAGTACTTC	CASSLAGGTGSEQYF
TRBV18	TRBJ1-4	TRBD1	once	TGTGCCAGCTCACCACTCGCGGGACAGCGTAATGAAAAACTGTTTTTT	CASSPLAGQRNEKLFF
TRBV4-1	TRBJ2-7	TRBD2	NA	TGCGCCAGCAGCCAAGACGAGCGGGAGGGGAGAGACGAGCAGTACTTC	CASSQDEREGRDEQYF